The clone carrying this T cell receptor (beta chain) was counted many times. No antigen is known for it. This sample is part of a study of T cell repertoires in cytomegalovirus infection. Findings and limits, study-wide: Identification of carriers of CMV plus the relevant HLA was achieved through cumulative public TCR beta family frequency.

This CDR3 contains 15 residues. Germline V lookup: CDR1 MNHEY, CDR2 SMNVEV (reference sequence). The V end was cut by 2 bases, the J end by 4 bases, with 14 bases between. TCRdb used MiXCR to reprocess the reads, holding one entry per CDR3 protein. The sample lists under 200,000 distinct CDR3 sequences, less than 9.5% seen once, with roughly 5% in the top ten. The source is a human donor in good health (CMV status not recorded). Some clones in this sample may be carry-over from other donors' samples. The V call is TRBV27, the J call TRBJ1-1; no reliable D call. Sequencing input: PBMCs. CDR3 DNA: TGTGCCAGCAGTTTAGATCTTGTTCGGAGCACTGAAGCTTTCTTT. Protein product: CASSLDLVRSTEAFF.